This TCR beta chain was profiled in a study of OX40 agonist ivuxolimab in advanced cancers. Looking at the study overall: Dose-escalation patients' cancers were hepatocellular carcinoma, melanoma, renal cell or head and neck cancer. Patients were over 65% male with ages about 23 to 90, mean 60. Three patients, one with hepatocellular carcinoma and two with cutaneous melanoma, achieved partial responses. Study observations and caveats: Among patients with partial responses at 0.1-3.0 mg/kg, clonal expansion was among the lowest.

Repertoires were generated with immunoSEQ multiplex PCR, while TCRdb's copy carries only in-frame clones and drops some. The sample lists tens of thousands of clones, roughly 80% seen once, with about 4.9% in the top ten. For this clone: The antigen is unknown.

The CDR3 runs to 13 residues. V lost 6 bases, J lost 5 bases, and 10 bases lay in between. CDR1 and CDR2 (germline): SNHLY, FYNNEI. This sample comprised CD4+ or CD8+ T cells sorted from blood, obtained in a trial of the OX40 agonist ivuxolimab. The receptor was isolated from an adult with an advanced solid tumor such as melanoma, head and neck, liver or kidney cancer. The chain uses TRBV2 and TRBJ1-4; D not resolved. The CDR3 here is CASRWYVNEKLFF. Written as DNA, the CDR3 is TGTGCCAGCAGGTGGTACGTAAATGAAAAACTGTTTTTT.